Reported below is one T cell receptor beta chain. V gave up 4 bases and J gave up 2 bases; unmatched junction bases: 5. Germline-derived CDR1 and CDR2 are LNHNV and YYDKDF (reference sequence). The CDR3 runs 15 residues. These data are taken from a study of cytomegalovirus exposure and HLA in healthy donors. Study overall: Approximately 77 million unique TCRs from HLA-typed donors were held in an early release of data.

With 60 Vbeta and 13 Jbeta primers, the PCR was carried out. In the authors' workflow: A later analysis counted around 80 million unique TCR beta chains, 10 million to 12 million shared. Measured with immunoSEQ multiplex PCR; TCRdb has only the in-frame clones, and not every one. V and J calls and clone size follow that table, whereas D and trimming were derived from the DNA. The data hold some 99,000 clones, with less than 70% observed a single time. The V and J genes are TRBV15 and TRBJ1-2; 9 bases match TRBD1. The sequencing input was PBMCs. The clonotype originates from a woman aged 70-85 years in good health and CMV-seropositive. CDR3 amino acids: CATSTTGTGNYGYTF. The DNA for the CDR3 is TGTGCCACCAGCACCACCGGGACAGGGAACTATGGCTACACCTTC.